The next 8 T cell receptor beta chains were all read from a single sample in a study of CD8 T cells in ankylosing spondylitis. Each CDR3 protein is one row after TCRdb ran MiXCR on the 5' RACE reads. The table includes some 290,000 distinct CDR3 sequences, 20% detected once. What was sequenced was blood, either unsorted or a sorted T cell fraction (not recorded which). Receptors originate from a male donor with ankylosing spondylitis or in good health (not recorded which).

This clonotype turned up a few times. The chain employs TRBV5-1 and TRBJ2-3; 8 nucleotides line up with TRBD1. Trimming removed 3 bases from V and 2 bases from J; junction bases left unmatched: 5. CDR1 is SGHRS and CDR2 is YFSETQ in the germline V gene. The CDR3 consists of 15 residues. In DNA form, the CDR3 reads TGCGCCAGCAGCTCAGGGACAGGTCCCACAGATACGCAGTATTTT. Its translation is CASSSGTGPTDTQYF.

The table lists this clonotype with a few counts. CDR3 amino acids: CASSPPGRAYNEQFF. The CDR3, as DNA: TGTGCCAGCTCACCACCGGGCAGGGCGTACAATGAGCAGTTCTTC. The chain has TRBV18 and TRBJ2-1; possible D gene TRBD1, 5 bases. Germline CDR1 and CDR2: KGHSH and LQKENI. CDR3 length: 15 residues. V was cut by 0 bases and J by 4 bases, with 10 bases left in between.

This chain joins TRBV18 and TRBJ1-2, with D possibly matching TRBD1 (6 bases). With 6 bases removed from V and 0 bases from J, the gap between germline ends came to 14 bases. The CDR3 totals 15 residues. Looked up from germline, CDR1 is KGHSH and CDR2 is LQKENI. The CDR3 nucleotides read TGTGCCAGCTCGTGGCAACAGGGCTCTAACTATGGCTACACCTTC. This gives the protein CASSWQQGSNYGYTF.

This clonotype was found a few times. The V gene is TRBV20-1, the J gene TRBJ1-5, with D tentatively TRBD1 (5 bases). Germline V gene lookup returns CDR1 DFQATT and CDR2 SNEGSKA (reference sequence). V was trimmed by 8 bases and J by 2 bases, leaving 19 bases between them. CDR3 length: 15 residues. CDR3: CSSQYGGSGNQPQHF. Here the CDR3 DNA reads TGCAGTTCCCAGTATGGGGGAAGTGGCAATCAGCCCCAGCATTTT.

V and J are TRBV5-1 and TRBJ2-7; D is perhaps TRBD1 or TRBD2 (5 bases each). Germline CDR1 and CDR2: SGHRS and YFSETQ. This CDR3 spans 12 amino acids. Trimming removed 3 bases from V and 3 bases from J, with 7 bases in between. The chain's CDR3 is CASSWDGYEQYV. The CDR3 DNA reads TGCGCCAGCAGCTGGGACGGCTACGAGCAGTACGTC.

The chain employs TRBV25-1 and TRBJ2-1, with 9 bases that match TRBD1. This CDR3 comprises 16 residues. Germline V CDR1 and CDR2: MGHDK, SYGVNS. J was trimmed by 5 bases and V by 6 bases; bases with no gene match: 11. The CDR3 here is CASSSYRTGDHNEQFF. CDR3 coding DNA: TGTGCCAGCAGCTCCTATCGGACAGGGGACCACAATGAGCAGTTCTTC.

The gene calls are TRBV2 and TRBJ2-7, with 7 bases fitting TRBD1. The CDR3 is 13 amino acids. From germline, CDR1 is SNHLY and CDR2 FYNNEI. The V gene end was trimmed by 4 bases and the J gene end by 3 bases; junction bases not matched to a gene: 3. CDR3 in DNA: TGTGCCAGCAGTGGGGCAGGGGGCTACGAGCAGTACGTC. Translated: CASSGAGGYEQYV.

The gene calls are TRBV5-1 and TRBJ2-3; 7 nucleotides match TRBD2. Per germline, CDR1 SGHRS and CDR2 YFSETQ. The V and J ends lost 4 bases and 1 base, in that order; junction bases with no gene match: 9. The length of the CDR3 is 16 residues. CDR3 amino acids: CASSRDYQGGTDTQYF. CDR3 sequence (DNA): TGCGCCAGCAGCCGGGACTACCAAGGAGGCACAGATACGCAGTATTTT.